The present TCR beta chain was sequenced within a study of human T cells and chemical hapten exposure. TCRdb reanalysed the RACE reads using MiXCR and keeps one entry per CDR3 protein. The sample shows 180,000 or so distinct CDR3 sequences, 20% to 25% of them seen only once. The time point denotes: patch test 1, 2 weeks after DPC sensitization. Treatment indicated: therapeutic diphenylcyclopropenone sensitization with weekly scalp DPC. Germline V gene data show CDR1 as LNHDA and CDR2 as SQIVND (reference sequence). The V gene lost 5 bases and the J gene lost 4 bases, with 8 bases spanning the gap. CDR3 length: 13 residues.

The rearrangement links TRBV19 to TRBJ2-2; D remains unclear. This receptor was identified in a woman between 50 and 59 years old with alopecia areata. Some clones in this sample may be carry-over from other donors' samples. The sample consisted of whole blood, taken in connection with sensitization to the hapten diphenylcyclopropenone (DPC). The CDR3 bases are TGTGCCAGTAGTCCGTTTACCACCGGGGAGCTGTTTTTT. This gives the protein CASSPFTTGELFF. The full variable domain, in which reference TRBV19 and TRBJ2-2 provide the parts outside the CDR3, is DGGITQSPKYLFRKEGQNVTLSCEQNLNHDAMYWYRQDPGQGLRLIYYSQIVNDFQKGDIAEGYSVSREKKESFPLTVTSAQKNPTAFYLCASSPFTTGELFFGEGSRLTVL.